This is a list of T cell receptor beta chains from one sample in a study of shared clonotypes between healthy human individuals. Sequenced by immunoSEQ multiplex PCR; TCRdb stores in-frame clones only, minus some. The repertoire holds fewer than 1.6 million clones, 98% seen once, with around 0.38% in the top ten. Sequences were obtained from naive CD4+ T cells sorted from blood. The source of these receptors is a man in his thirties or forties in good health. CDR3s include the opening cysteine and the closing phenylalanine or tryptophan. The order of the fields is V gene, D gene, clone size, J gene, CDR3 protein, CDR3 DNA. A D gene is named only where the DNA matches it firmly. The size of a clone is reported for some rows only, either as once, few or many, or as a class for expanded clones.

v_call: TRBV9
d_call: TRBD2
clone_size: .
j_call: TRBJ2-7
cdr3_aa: CASSSRGGLVGHEQYF
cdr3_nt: TGTGCCAGCAGCTCAAGGGGAGGGCTAGTTGGCCACGAGCAGTACTTC

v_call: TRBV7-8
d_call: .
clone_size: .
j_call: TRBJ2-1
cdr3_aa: CASSPRGTTIWGQFF
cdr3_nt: TGTGCCAGCAGCCCGAGGGGAACTACGATCTGGGGGCAGTTCTTC

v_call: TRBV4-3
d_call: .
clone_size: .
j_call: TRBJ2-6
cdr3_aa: CASSQDFLFGANVLTF
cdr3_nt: TGCGCCAGCAGCCAGGACTTCCTATTTGGGGCCAACGTCCTGACTTTC

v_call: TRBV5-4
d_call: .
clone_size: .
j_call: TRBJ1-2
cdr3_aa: CASSQPPQYGYTF
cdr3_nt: TGTGCCAGCAGCCAACCCCCACAATATGGCTACACCTTC

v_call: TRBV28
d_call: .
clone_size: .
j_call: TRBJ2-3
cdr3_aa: CASIGGGVETDTQYF
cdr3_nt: TGTGCCAGCATCGGAGGAGGGGTCGAAACAGATACGCAGTATTTT

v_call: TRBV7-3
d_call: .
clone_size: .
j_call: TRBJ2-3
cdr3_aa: CASSSGPDTQYF
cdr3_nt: TGTGCCAGCAGCTCTGGGCCGGATACGCAGTATTTT

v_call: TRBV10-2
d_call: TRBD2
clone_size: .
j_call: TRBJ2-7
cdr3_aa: CASRGPMSGRAHEQYF
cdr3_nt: TGCGCCAGCAGGGGACCAATGAGCGGGAGGGCCCACGAGCAGTACTTC

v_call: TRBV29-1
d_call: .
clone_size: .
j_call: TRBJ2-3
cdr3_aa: CSVGFGRLLNLDTQYF
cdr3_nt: TGCAGCGTTGGTTTTGGGCGGCTATTGAATTTAGATACGCAGTATTTT

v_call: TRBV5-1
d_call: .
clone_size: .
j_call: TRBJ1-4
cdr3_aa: CASSLNGKLFF
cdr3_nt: TGCGCCAGCAGCTTGAACGGAAAACTGTTTTTT

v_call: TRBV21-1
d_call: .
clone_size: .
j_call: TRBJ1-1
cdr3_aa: CASSKAEPEAFF
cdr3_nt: TGTGCCAGCAGCAAAGCGGAGCCTGAAGCTTTCTTT

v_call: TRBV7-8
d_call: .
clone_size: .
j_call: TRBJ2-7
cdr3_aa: CASSLGGGRESRYEQYF
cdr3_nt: TGTGCCAGCAGCTTGGGAGGGGGTCGGGAGTCGAGGTACGAGCAGTACTTC

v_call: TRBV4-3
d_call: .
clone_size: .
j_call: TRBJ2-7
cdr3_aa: CASSQDAQHRNEQYF
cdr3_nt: TGCGCCAGCAGCCAAGATGCCCAGCATAGAAACGAGCAGTACTTC

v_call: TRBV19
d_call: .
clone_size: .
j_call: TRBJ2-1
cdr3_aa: CASSIRAAYNEQFF
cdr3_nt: TGTGCCAGTAGTATTCGGGCCGCCTACAATGAGCAGTTCTTC

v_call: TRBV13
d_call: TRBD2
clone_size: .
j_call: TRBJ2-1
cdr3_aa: CASSLEAGVTYNEQFF
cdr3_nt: TGTGCCAGCAGCTTAGAGGCGGGAGTGACCTACAATGAGCAGTTCTTC

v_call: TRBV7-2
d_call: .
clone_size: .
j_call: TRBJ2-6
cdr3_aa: CASSLQSSGANVLTF
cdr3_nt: TGTGCCAGCAGCTTACAGAGCTCTGGGGCCAACGTCCTGACTTTC

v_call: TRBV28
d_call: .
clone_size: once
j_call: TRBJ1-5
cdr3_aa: CASSLIRGVDQPQHF
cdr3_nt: TGTGCCAGCAGTTTAATTCGGGGGGTAGATCAGCCCCAGCATTTT

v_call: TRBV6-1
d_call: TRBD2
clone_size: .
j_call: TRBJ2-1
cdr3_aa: CASYLPSGNSNEQFF
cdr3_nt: TGTGCCAGCTACCTCCCTAGCGGGAACTCGAATGAGCAGTTCTTC

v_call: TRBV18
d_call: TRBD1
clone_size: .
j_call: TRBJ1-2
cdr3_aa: CASSPDRVSYGYTF
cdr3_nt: TGTGCCAGCTCACCGGACAGGGTGAGCTATGGCTACACCTTC

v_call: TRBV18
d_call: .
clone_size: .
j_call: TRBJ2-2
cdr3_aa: CASSPNPNTGELFF
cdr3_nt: TGTGCCAGCTCACCTAACCCGAACACCGGGGAGCTGTTTTTT